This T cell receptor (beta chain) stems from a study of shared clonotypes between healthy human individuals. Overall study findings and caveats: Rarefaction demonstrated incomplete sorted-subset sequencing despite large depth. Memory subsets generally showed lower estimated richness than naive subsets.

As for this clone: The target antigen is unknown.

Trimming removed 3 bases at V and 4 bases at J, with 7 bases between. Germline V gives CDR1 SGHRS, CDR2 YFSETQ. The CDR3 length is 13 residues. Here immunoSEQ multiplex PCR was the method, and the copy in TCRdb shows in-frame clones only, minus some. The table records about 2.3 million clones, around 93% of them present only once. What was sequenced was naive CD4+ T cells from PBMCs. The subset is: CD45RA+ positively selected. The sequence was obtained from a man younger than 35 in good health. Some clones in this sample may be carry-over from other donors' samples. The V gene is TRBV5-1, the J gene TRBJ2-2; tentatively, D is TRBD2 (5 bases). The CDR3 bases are TGCGCCAGCAGCTGGGGAGCCACCGGGGAGCTGTTTTTT. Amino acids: CASSWGATGELFF.